This T cell receptor (beta chain) was sequenced for a study of OX40 agonist ivuxolimab in advanced cancers. Data came from immunoSEQ multiplex PCR; TCRdb stores just in-frame clones and leaves some out. The sample consists of tens of thousands of clones, 84% of them appearing once. The receptor was isolated from an adult with an advanced solid tumor such as melanoma, head and neck, liver or kidney cancer. The sequencing here drew on CD4+ or CD8+ T cells sorted from blood, taken in a trial of the OX40 agonist ivuxolimab.

CDR3 loop: CASSFSSYEQYF. CDR3 sequence (DNA): TGTGCCAGCAGTTTCAGCTCCTACGAGCAGTACTTC. The chain carries TRBV30 and TRBJ2-7; D gene unclear. This CDR3 contains 12 residues. Trimming pared 8 bases from V and 0 bases from J, leaving 11 bases between. The germline V gene encodes CDR1 GTSNPN and CDR2 SVGIG (reference sequence).